The 15 T cell receptor beta chains below were found in one sample sequenced in a study of T-cell reconstitution after alpha-beta-depleted transplantation in children. Preparing the TCRbeta library involved the use of unique molecular identifiers. From the PCR reads, TCRdb called clonotypes with MiXCR, one entry per CDR3 protein. Among roughly 790,000 distinct CDR3 sequences, 16% were seen once, and the ten largest hold approximately 4.5%. The input for sequencing was PBMCs, mostly from graft donor cells, taken 360 days after TCRalphabeta/CD19-depleted stem cell transplant. The receptors stem from a male patient aged 5 to 17 who had a stem cell transplant for acute lymphoblastic leukemia, so the T cells may come from the graft donor.

The chain recombines TRBV27 with TRBJ2-7; 10 bases are a match to TRBD2. The CDR3 runs 15 residues. CDR1 and CDR2 (germline): MNHEY, SMNVEV (reference sequence). The junction had 10 bases not matched to a gene; V was cut back by 5 bases and J by 6 bases. DNA of the CDR3: TGTGCCAGCAGTCTAAGAGCGGGAGGGCTGGGCGAGCAGTACTTC. Its translation: CASSLRAGGLGEQYF.

This clonotype was observed a few times. V gene TRBV4-1 combines with J gene TRBJ1-1; possibly TRBD1 for D (5 bases). CDR1 is MGHRA and CDR2 is YSYEKL in the germline V gene. The ends were cut back, 4 bases at V and 4 bases at J, with 19 bases in the middle. This CDR3 comprises 16 residues. The CDR3 DNA sequence: TGCGCCAGCAGCCCCTGGGGGGAGGGGAGGAGCACTGAAGCTTTCTTT. Amino acids: CASSPWGEGRSTEAFF.

V usage is TRBV20-1 and J usage is TRBJ2-2, with a weak D call TRBD1 (6 bases). The CDR3 is made up of 15 amino acids. Germline V gene data show CDR1 as DFQATT and CDR2 as SNEGSKA (reference sequence). V lost 1 base, J lost 4 bases, and 13 bases lay in between. CDR3: CSARVRTASTGELFF. The CDR3 DNA sequence: TGCAGTGCTAGAGTTCGGACAGCTTCCACCGGGGAGCTGTTTTTT.

The genes are TRBV12-3 or TRBV12-4 and TRBJ2-5, with 11 nucleotides matching TRBD2. This CDR3 is 16 amino acids long. V dropped 6 bases and J dropped 3; count of bases not matched to a gene: 9. CDR3 loop: CASSRRLAGTEETQYF. CDR3 DNA sequence: TGTGCCAGCAGCCGTCGACTAGCGGGAACGGAAGAGACCCAGTACTTC.

This clonotype was observed a few times. V gene TRBV6-5 combines with J gene TRBJ1-4; tentative D call: TRBD1 (5 bases). Per the germline V gene, CDR1 is MNHEY and CDR2 is SVGAGI. The CDR3 loop spans 19 amino acids. The V end lost 0 bases, the J end lost 4 bases, and 21 bases lay between the germline ends. The CDR3 DNA sequence: TGTGCCAGCAGTTACTCTAAACGGGGCCACATTGTACTTAATGAAAAACTGTTTTTT. This encodes CASSYSKRGHIVLNEKLFF.

This clonotype came up a few times. The chain couples TRBV10-3 to TRBJ2-4, with 8 bases fitting TRBD1. The length of the CDR3 is 14 residues. CDR1 is ENHRY, CDR2 SYGVKD, per germline. V lost 2 bases, J lost 8 bases, and 5 bases stayed unmatched. The CDR3 DNA reads TGTGCCATCAGTGAGCCAGGACAGGGAGACATTCAGTACTTC. Protein product: CAISEPGQGDIQYF.

The chain uses TRBV5-1 and TRBJ2-1; D may be TRBD1 (6 bases). The length of the CDR3 is 15 residues. Germline values: CDR1 SGHRS, CDR2 YFSETQ. V was clipped by 4 bases and J by 3 bases, with 14 bases between them. For the CDR3, the DNA is TGCGCCAGCAGCCGACAGGTAGGCGACTACAATGAGCAGTTCTTC. It yields the protein CASSRQVGDYNEQFF.

J is TRBJ2-5 and V is TRBV5-1; D tentatively reads TRBD1 or TRBD2 (5 bases each). Trimming took 4 bases from V and 5 from J, leaving 18 bases between them. Germline V gene lookup returns CDR1 SGHRS and CDR2 YFSETQ. The CDR3 is 15 amino acids. The CDR3 DNA is TGCGCCAGCAGCCCTCCGGGGCTTTCGTTGGAGACCCAGTACTTC. Protein product: CASSPPGLSLETQYF.

This clonotype was seen repeatedly, ten times or more. V usage is TRBV15 and J usage is TRBJ2-3; 10 bases align to TRBD2. The CDR3 length is 19 residues. The germline V gene has CDR1 LNHNV and CDR2 YYDKDF (reference sequence). The V gene end was trimmed by 0 bases and the J gene end by 0 bases; junction bases not matched to a gene: 9. The CDR3 DNA is TGTGCCACCAGCAGAGATCACCGACTAGCGGGTTCGAGCACAGATACGCAGTATTTT. Its protein is CATSRDHRLAGSSTDTQYF.

This chain uses TRBV24-1 with TRBJ2-5; 9 bases fit TRBD1. Germline V lookup: CDR1 KGHDR, CDR2 SFDVKD. The ends lost 1 base at V and 0 bases at J; junction bases unmatched: 8. There are 18 residues in the CDR3. The CDR3: CATSDFRTGVVHQETQYF. The CDR3, as DNA: TGTGCCACCAGTGATTTTCGGACAGGGGTGGTCCACCAAGAGACCCAGTACTTC.

The rearrangement links TRBV20-1 to TRBJ2-5; D is undetermined. CDR3 size: 13 residues. V was shortened by 0 bases and J by 3 bases, with 8 bases between the two germline ends. Germline CDR1 and CDR2: DFQATT and SNEGSKA (reference sequence). CDR3 in DNA: TGCAGTGCTAGAGAGCGACTTAAAGAGACCCAGTACTTC. Its translation: CSARERLKETQYF.

The sample holds many counts of this clonotype. The gene calls are TRBV12-3 or TRBV12-4 and TRBJ2-2; D is perhaps TRBD2 (5 bases). V was cut by 2 bases and J by 4 bases, with 14 bases left in between. The CDR3 consists of 16 residues. The DNA for the CDR3 is TGTGCCAGCAGTTTATCGGGGTTATTTAGCACCGGGGAGCTGTTTTTT. Its translation: CASSLSGLFSTGELFF.

The chain combines TRBV7-8 with TRBJ2-5; D remains unclear. CDR3 length: 15 amino acids. Germline V gene sequence: CDR1 SGHVS, CDR2 FQNEAQ. The ends were cut back, 3 bases at V and 2 bases at J, with 13 bases in the middle. CDR3 sequence reads: CASSFLALGQETQYF. CDR3 bases: TGTGCCAGCAGCTTTTTAGCACTTGGGCAAGAGACCCAGTACTTC.

The genes are TRBV5-5 and TRBJ2-1, with 8 bases that match TRBD2. V gave up 4 bases and J gave up 8 bases; unmatched junction bases: 5. CDR3 length equals 13 residues. The germline gives CDR1 SGHKS, CDR2 YYEKEE (reference sequence). CDR3 sequence reads: CASSGGLGDEQFF. The CDR3 DNA sequence: TGTGCCAGCAGCGGGGGACTAGGTGATGAGCAGTTCTTC.

This clonotype was counted between two and nine times. Its ends do not fully match the called genes, so a read error is possible. This sequence joins TRBV29-1 and TRBJ2-3; TRBD2 matches at 9 bases. The CDR3 spans 15 residues. Per the germline V gene, CDR1 is SQVTM and CDR2 is ANQGSEA. CDR3 amino acids: CSVEDRAGGTDTQYF. In nucleotides, the CDR3 is TGCAGCGTTGAAGACCGAGCGGGGGGCACCGATACGCAGTATTTT.